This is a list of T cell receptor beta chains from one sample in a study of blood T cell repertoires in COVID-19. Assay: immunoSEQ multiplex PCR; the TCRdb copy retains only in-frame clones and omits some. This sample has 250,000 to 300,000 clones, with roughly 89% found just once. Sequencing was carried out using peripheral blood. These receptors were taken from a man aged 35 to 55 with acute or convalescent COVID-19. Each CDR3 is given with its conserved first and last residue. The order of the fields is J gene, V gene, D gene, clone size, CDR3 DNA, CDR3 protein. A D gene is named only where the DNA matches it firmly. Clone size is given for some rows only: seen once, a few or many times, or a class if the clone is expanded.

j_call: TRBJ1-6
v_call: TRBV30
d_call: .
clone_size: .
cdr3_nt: TGTGCCTGGAGTAGGACTTATAATTCACCCCTCCACTTT
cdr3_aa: CAWSRTYNSPLHF

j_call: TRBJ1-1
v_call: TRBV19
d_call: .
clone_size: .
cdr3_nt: TGTGCCAGTAGTATTACAGGGCTATTTATGAACACTGAAGCTTTCTTT
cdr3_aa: CASSITGLFMNTEAFF

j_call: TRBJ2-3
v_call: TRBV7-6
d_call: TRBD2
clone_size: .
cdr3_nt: TGTGCCAGCAGCTTAGCGGGGGGGACCACAGATACGCAGTATTTT
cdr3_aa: CASSLAGGTTDTQYF

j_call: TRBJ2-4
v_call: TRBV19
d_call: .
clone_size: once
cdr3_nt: TGTGCCAGTAGTAATGAGGGGGAAGCCAAAAACATTCAGTACTTC
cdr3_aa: CASSNEGEAKNIQYF

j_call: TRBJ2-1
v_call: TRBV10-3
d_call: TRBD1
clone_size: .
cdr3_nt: TGTGCCATCAGTGAGTCTAGGGGCTCAGGGGGTGAGCAGTTCTTC
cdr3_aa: CAISESRGSGGEQFF

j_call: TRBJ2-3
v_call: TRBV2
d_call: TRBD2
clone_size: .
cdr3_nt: TGTGCCAGCAGTGCCCCTGGTCCAGCGGGATCCACAGATACGCAGTATTTT
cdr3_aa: CASSAPGPAGSTDTQYF

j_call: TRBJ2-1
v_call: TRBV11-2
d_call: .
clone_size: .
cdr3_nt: TGTGCCAGCAGCTTAGATGGGAGGATTGGTGAGCAGTTCTTC
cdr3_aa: CASSLDGRIGEQFF

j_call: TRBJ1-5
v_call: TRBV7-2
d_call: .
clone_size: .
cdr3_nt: TGTGCCAGCAGCTTCTCTCTAAATCAGCCCCAGCATTTT
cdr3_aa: CASSFSLNQPQHF

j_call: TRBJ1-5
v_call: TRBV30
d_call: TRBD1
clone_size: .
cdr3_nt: TGTGCCTGGAGTCCGGGACAGGGGGCCCAGCCCCAGCATTTT
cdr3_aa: CAWSPGQGAQPQHF

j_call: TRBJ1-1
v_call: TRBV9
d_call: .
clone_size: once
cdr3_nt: TGTGCCAGCAGCGTAGCTGGCACCCAGAACACTGAAGCTTTCTTT
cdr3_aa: CASSVAGTQNTEAFF

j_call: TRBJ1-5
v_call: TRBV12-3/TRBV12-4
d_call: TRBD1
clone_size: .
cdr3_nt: TGTGCCAGCAGTCTGACAGGGAATCAGCCCCAGCATTTT
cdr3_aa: CASSLTGNQPQHF

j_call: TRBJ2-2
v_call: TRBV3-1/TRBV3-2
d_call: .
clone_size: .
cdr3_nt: TGTGCCAGCAGCCAAGATCATCGGGGGAGAGGGACCGGGGAGCTGTTTTTT
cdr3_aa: CASSQDHRGRGTGELFF

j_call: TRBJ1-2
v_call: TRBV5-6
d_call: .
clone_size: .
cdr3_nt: TGTGCCAGCAGCTTGGTACAGGATTTATATGGCTACACCTTC
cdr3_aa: CASSLVQDLYGYTF

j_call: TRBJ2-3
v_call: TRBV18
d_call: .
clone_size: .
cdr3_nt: TGTGCCAGCTCGCAAGGAGAGGGCTTCACAGATACGCAGTATTTT
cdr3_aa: CASSQGEGFTDTQYF

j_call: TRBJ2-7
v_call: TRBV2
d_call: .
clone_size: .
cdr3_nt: TGTGCCAGCAATGTGGATGGGGCCGCCGGCTACGAGCAGTACTTC
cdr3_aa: CASNVDGAAGYEQYF

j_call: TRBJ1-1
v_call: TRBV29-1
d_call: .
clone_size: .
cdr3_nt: TGCAGCGTTGAAGACCCATTGAACACTGAAGCTTTCTTT
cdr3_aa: CSVEDPLNTEAFF